These T cell receptor beta chains were read from a single sample in a study of Graves' ophthalmopathy and Graves' hyperthyroidism. One entry per CDR3 protein, called by TCRdb with MiXCR from the multiplex PCR reads. The table lists 300,000 to 450,000 distinct CDR3 sequences, approximately 18% of them singletons. Material for sequencing was peripheral blood. The receptors here all came from an adult woman with stable Graves' hyperthyroidism. Both conserved end residues are part of each CDR3. D genes are given only for firm matches. A clone size is listed for some rows: how often the clone was seen (once, few, many), or a class if it is expanded.

D	size	V	J	DNA	CDR3
.	.	TRBV28	TRBJ2-2	TGTGCCAGCAGCCCCAGGGGGGAAGGAACCGGGGAGCTGCTTTTT	CASSPRGEGTGELLF
.	.	TRBV5-1	TRBJ1-3	TGCGCCAGCTGCTTGTTTACAGGAGATCCTGGAAACACCATATATTTT	CASCLFTGDPGNTIYF
TRBD1	.	TRBV4-1	TRBJ1-1	TGCGCCAGCAGCCAAGATGGGACAGGGGTTTGGGAAGCTTTCTTT	CASSQDGTGVWEAFF
.	many	TRBV12-3/TRBV12-4	TRBJ2-7	TGTGTCAGCAGCTTCGGACTACCTACCTACGAGCAGTACTTC	CVSSFGLPTYEQYF
.	many	TRBV28	TRBJ2-7	TGTGCCAGCGGACGGCCGAGGGAGCAGTACTTC	CASGRPREQYF
.	many	TRBV7-3	TRBJ2-7	TGTGCCAGCAGCTTAAGTGTCCCCCAGTTTCTCCAAGGGGCTCCCCACGAGCAGTACTTC	CASSLSVPQFLQGAPHEQYF
.	few	TRBV2	TRBJ2-7	TGTGCCAGCAGTGAAAGGGGATTCTACGAGCAGTACTTC	CASSERGFYEQYF
.	.	TRBV30	TRBJ2-7	TGTGCCTGGACGACTAGGGGGTACGAGCAGTACTTC	CAWTTRGYEQYF
.	many	TRBV4-3	TRBJ2-7	TGCGCCAGCAGCCAAGAAGAAGGGACGGGCTACGAGCAGTACTTC	CASSQEEGTGYEQYF
.	many	TRBV10-3	TRBJ2-6	TGTGCCATCAGTGATGGGGCCAACGTCCTGACTTTC	CAISDGANVLTF
.	.	TRBV12-3/TRBV12-4	TRBJ1-1	TGTGCCAGCAGGGAGAGGGCGGGGTGGGACACTGAAGCTTTCTTT	CASRERAGWDTEAFF
TRBD1	many	TRBV29-1	TRBJ1-2	TGCAGCGTTGCCGCCAGGGGGATCAACTATGGCTACACCTTC	CSVAARGINYGYTF
.	many	TRBV6-2/TRBV6-3	TRBJ2-7	TGTGCCAGCAGTCGCACCACCGGGGGCGAGCAGTACTTC	CASSRTTGGEQYF
TRBD1	many	TRBV5-5	TRBJ2-7	TGTGCCAGCAGCTTGACAGGGGCTATTTTGGGAGAGCAGTACTTC	CASSLTGAILGEQYF
.	many	TRBV20-1	TRBJ1-1	TGCAGTGCTAGAGATCGGGAGGGGCGGGAAGCTTTCTTT	CSARDREGREAFF
TRBD2	many	TRBV11-2	TRBJ2-5	TGTGCCAGCACCCCGGGGAGGGGAGGAGAGACCCAGTACTTC	CASTPGRGGETQYF
.	.	TRBV11-2	TRBJ2-7	TGTGCCAGCAGCCAGGGGCTAAACGAGCAGTACTTC	CASSQGLNEQYF
.	.	TRBV6-7	TRBJ1-5	TGTGCCAGCAGCAGCGACAGAACTTATCAGCCCCAGCATTTT	CASSSDRTYQPQHF
.	.	TRBV12-3/TRBV12-4	TRBJ2-5	TGTGCCAGCCGTCCAGGACTCCAAGAGACCCAGTACTTC	CASRPGLQETQYF
.	many	TRBV28	TRBJ2-2	TGTGCCAGCAGTTTAGGCATGCCGAACGCCGGGGAGCTGTTTTTT	CASSLGMPNAGELFF
TRBD1	many	TRBV9	TRBJ1-1	TGTGCCAGCAGCGCCACGGGGACAGAGAACACTGAAGCTTTCTTT	CASSATGTENTEAFF
.	many	TRBV30	TRBJ1-1	TGTGCCTGGAGTGTCCCTACCACTGAAGCTTTCTTT	CAWSVPTTEAFF
.	.	TRBV9	TRBJ2-2	TGTGCCAGCAGCTTAGGGTTAGCCAGGGAGCTGTTTTTT	CASSLGLARELFF
TRBD1	many	TRBV6-1	TRBJ2-7	TGTGCCAGCAGTGAAAGACAGGGTAGCTCCTACGAGCAGTACTTC	CASSERQGSSYEQYF
.	many	TRBV12-3/TRBV12-4	TRBJ1-6	TGTGCCAGCAGTTCCCATGGGGATTCACCCCTCCACTTT	CASSSHGDSPLHF
.	many	TRBV20-1	TRBJ1-1	TGCAGTGCTAGAGATTGGAGTAGTCTGATCCGGGAAGCTTTCTTT	CSARDWSSLIREAFF
TRBD1	many	TRBV12-3/TRBV12-4	TRBJ2-7	TGTGCCAGCAGTTGGGACCCTGGACAGGGAGCCTACGAGCAGTACTTC	CASSWDPGQGAYEQYF
TRBD2	many	TRBV18	TRBJ2-7	TGTGCCAGCTCGCCCAGCGGGAGGGCCTTCTACGAGCAGTACTTC	CASSPSGRAFYEQYF
TRBD1	many	TRBV25-1	TRBJ1-6	TGTGCCAGCAGTCCCAGACAGGGGGCATATTCACCCCTCCACTTT	CASSPRQGAYSPLHF
.	.	TRBV7-8	TRBJ2-5	TGTGCCAGCAGCTTAGTCACAGAGCAAGAGACCCAGTACTTC	CASSLVTEQETQYF
.	few	TRBV18	TRBJ1-1	TGTGCCAGCTCCCCTATAGGGGACCCGACGAACACTGAAGCTTTCTTT	CASSPIGDPTNTEAFF
.	.	TRBV28	TRBJ2-7	TGTGCCAGCAGGCCCCTTGGACAGCCCTACGAGCAGTACTTC	CASRPLGQPYEQYF
TRBD2	many	TRBV20-1	TRBJ2-7	TGCAGTGCTAGGTCCCTAGCGGGGTCCTACGAGCAGTACTTC	CSARSLAGSYEQYF
TRBD1	many	TRBV7-2	TRBJ1-5	TGTGCCAGCAGCTCCGGACAGGGGTATCAGCCCCAGCATTTT	CASSSGQGYQPQHF
.	once	TRBV11-2	TRBJ2-2	TGTGCCAGCAGCCTCTCCTGGGAATCGCGGCCCCGAGGCACCGGGGAGCTGTTTTTT	CASSLSWESRPRGTGELFF
.	.	TRBV4-1	TRBJ1-2	TGCGCCGGCAGCCTACTTCCGGGCAATTTTGGGCCCTATGGCTACACCTTC	CAGSLLPGNFGPYGYTF
.	many	TRBV6-2/TRBV6-3	TRBJ2-6	TGTGCCAGCAGGCCAGACAGGTCTGGGGCCAACGTCCTGACTTTC	CASRPDRSGANVLTF
TRBD1	.	TRBV28	TRBJ1-5	TGTGCCAGCAGGGAGACAACAGGGGTGTTCGGCAATCAGCCCCAGCATTTT	CASRETTGVFGNQPQHF
TRBD1	many	TRBV13	TRBJ1-1	TGTGCCAGCAGCTTAGGGACAGGGACCACTGAAGCTTTCTTT	CASSLGTGTTEAFF
TRBD1	many	TRBV30	TRBJ1-2	TGTGCCTGGCGTGGACAGGGGGCCTGGGTAAACTATGGCTACACCTTC	CAWRGQGAWVNYGYTF